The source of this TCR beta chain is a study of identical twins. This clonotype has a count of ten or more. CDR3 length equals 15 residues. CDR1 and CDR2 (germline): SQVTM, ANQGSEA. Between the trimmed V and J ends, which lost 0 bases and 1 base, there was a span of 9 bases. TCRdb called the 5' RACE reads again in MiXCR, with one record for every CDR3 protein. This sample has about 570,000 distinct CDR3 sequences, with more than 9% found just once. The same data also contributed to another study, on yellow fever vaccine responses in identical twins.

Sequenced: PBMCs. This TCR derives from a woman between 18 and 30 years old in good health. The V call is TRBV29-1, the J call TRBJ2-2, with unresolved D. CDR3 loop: CSVEDLTGNTGELFF. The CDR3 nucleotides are TGCAGCGTTGAAGATCTCACGGGGAACACCGGGGAGCTGTTTTTT.